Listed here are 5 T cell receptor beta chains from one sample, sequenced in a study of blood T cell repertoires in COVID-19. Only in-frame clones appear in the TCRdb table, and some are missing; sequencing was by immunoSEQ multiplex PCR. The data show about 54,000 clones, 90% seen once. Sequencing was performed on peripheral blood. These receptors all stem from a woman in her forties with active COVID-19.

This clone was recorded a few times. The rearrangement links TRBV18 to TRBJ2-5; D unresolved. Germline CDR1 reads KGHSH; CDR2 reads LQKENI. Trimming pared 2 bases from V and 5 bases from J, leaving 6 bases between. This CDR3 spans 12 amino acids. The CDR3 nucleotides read TGTGCCAGCTCACCATCCCGGGAGACCCAGTACTTC. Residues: CASSPSRETQYF. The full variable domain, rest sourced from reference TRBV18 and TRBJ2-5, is NAGVMQNPRHLVRRRGQEARLRCSPMKGHSHVYWYRQLPEEGLKFMVYLQKENIIDESGMPKERFSAEFPKEGPSILRIQQVVRGDSAAYFCASSPSRETQYFGPGTRLLVL.

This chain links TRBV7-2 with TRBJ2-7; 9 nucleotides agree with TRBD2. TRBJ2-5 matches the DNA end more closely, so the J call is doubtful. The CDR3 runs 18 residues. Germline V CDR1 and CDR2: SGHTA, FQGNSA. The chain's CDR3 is CASSLDGSGGPSQETQYF. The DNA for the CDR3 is TGTGCCAGCAGCTTAGACGGTAGCGGGGGTCCGAGCCAAGAGACCCAGTACTTC.

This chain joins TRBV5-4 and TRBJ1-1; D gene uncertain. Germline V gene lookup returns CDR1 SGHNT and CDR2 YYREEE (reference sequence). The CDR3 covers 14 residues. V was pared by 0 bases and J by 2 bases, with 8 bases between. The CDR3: CASSLVSGNTEAFF. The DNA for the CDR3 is TGTGCCAGCAGCTTGGTCAGCGGCAACACTGAAGCTTTCTTT.

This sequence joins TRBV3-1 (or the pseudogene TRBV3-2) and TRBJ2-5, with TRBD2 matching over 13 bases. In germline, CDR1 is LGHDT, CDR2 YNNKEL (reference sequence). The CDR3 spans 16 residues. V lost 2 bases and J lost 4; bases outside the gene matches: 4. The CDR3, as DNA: TGTGCCAGCAGCCAAAGCCGGACTAGCGGGGGAGAGACCCAGTACTTC. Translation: CASSQSRTSGGETQYF.

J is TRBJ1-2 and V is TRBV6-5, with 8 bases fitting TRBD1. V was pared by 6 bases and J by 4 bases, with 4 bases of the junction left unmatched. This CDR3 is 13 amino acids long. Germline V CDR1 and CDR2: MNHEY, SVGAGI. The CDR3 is CASRETGAYGYTF. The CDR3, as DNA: TGTGCCAGCAGAGAGACAGGGGCCTATGGCTACACCTTC.